This T cell receptor (beta chain) originates from a study of T cell responses to AZD1222 COVID-19 vaccine. Samples with a second dose at about 4 or about 12 weeks were pooled together. Whole-study results and caveats: Nearly half of unique spike-specific TCRs reportedly avoided B.1.351 and B.1.1.7 mutated regions. Repertoire collection took place solely once the T cell response had peaked. White British people made up most donors, females outnumbered males, and clonal diversity was possibly underestimated.

Germline values: CDR1 SEHNR, CDR2 FQNEAQ (reference sequence). The junction had 3 bases not matched to a gene; V was cut back by 3 bases and J by 3 bases. There are 15 residues in the CDR3. On this clone itself: Its specificity is not known.

The table came from immunoSEQ multiplex PCR; TCRdb's copy has only in-frame clones and leaves some out. The table shows approximately 140,000 clones, with roughly 93% occurring only once. The sample consisted of peripheral blood, taken 28 days after the second AZD1222 dose. This chain uses TRBV7-9 with TRBJ2-1; 9 bases are a match to TRBD1. The clonotype was recovered from an adult who received the AZD1222 COVID-19 vaccine. CDR3 sequence (DNA): TGTGCCAGCAGCTTTCGGGACAGGGTCTACAATGAGCAGTTCTTC. This codes for CASSFRDRVYNEQFF.